This T cell receptor beta chain was documented in a study of blood T cell repertoires in COVID-19. Study as a whole: The United States, Italy and Spain provided the acute and convalescent COVID-19 samples. The cDNA or gDNA used as material had been derived from T cells, B-cell-depleted T cells, or PBMCs.

Authors' processing steps: It was from reference gene primer amplification that nucleated cell counts were estimated. Sequenced by immunoSEQ multiplex PCR; TCRdb stores in-frame clones only, minus some. V, J and clone size are taken as reported in that table, and D and trimming were inferred from the DNA itself. The sample includes some 120,000 clones, approximately 80% seen only once; the top ten take around 9.3%. The CDR3 runs 15 residues. CDR1 is MNHEY and CDR2 is SMNVEV in the germline V gene (reference sequence). V lost 6 bases and J lost 4; bases outside the gene matches: 8. Input material: peripheral blood. This receptor was identified in a human donor in a cohort sampled during active COVID-19. The chain uses TRBV27 and TRBJ2-7; TRBD2 matches 11 bases. Here the CDR3 reads CASRGSGGAGYEQYF. CDR3 coding DNA: TGTGCCAGCAGGGGTAGCGGGGGGGCCGGGTACGAGCAGTACTTC.